The next 10 T cell receptor beta chains were all read from a single sample in a study of Graves' ophthalmopathy and Graves' hyperthyroidism. TCR beta CDR3 amplification used RNA transcripts. An initial RT-PCR round employing HTBI primers preceded a second-round multiplex PCR. TCRdb reprocessed the multiplex PCR reads via MiXCR and lists one record per CDR3 protein. The sample gives about 500,000 distinct CDR3 sequences, 35% to 40% of which show up once; about 4% is in the top ten. The sequenced sample consisted of peripheral blood or thyroid tissue (not recorded which). These receptors all come from an adult man with Graves' hyperthyroidism.

The table lists this clonotype with many counts. V usage is TRBV6-5 and J usage is TRBJ1-2, with TRBD1 matching over 11 bases. The ends lost 6 bases at V and 5 bases at J; junction bases unmatched: 8. The germline V gene encodes CDR1 MNHEY and CDR2 SVGAGI. CDR3 length: 15 residues. The CDR3 sequence is CASSRGQGAGYGYTF. CDR3 sequence (DNA): TGTGCCAGCAGCCGCGGACAGGGGGCAGGGTATGGCTACACCTTC.

The chain joins TRBV29-1 to TRBJ1-6; TRBD1 might be the D (5 bases). Trimming cost V 4 bases and J 14 bases, with 27 bases left between them. This CDR3 is built from 16 residues. Germline values: CDR1 SQVTM, CDR2 ANQGSEA. This CDR3 reads CSVVLTGLNTGATLHF. CDR3 DNA: TGCAGCGTTGTACTTACCGGACTGAACACCGGGGCCACCCTCCACTTT.

A note on this clonotype: The junction does not match germline at one end; this may be a read error. This chain uses TRBV11-2 with TRBJ2-7, with D possibly being TRBD1 (5 bases). This CDR3 region has 14 residues. The germline gives CDR1 SGHAT, CDR2 FQNNGV. Here the CDR3 DNA reads TGCGCCAGCAGCCAAGTAGGGGAATCCTACGAGCAGTACTTC. This translates into CASSQVGESYEQYF.

This clonotype was seen at least ten times. This chain joins TRBV6-1 and TRBJ1-1; D unresolved. The CDR3 has 13 residues. V was shortened by 2 bases and J by 3 bases, with 7 bases between the two germline ends. Germline V gene lookup returns CDR1 MNHNS and CDR2 SASEGT. The CDR3 loop reads CASSENPDTEAFF. The CDR3 bases are TGTGCCAGCAGTGAAAACCCGGACACTGAAGCTTTCTTT.

This clonotype occurred many times. The gene calls are TRBV4-1 and TRBJ2-5; D not certain. V was clipped by 4 bases and J by 1 base, with 10 bases between them. Looked up from germline, CDR1 is MGHRA and CDR2 is YSYEKL. The CDR3 sequence is 14 residues long. CDR3 sequence: CASSLFGIQETQYF. The CDR3 coding sequence is TGCGCCAGCAGCCTTTTTGGCATCCAAGAGACCCAGTACTTC.

This rearrangement joins TRBV6-5 to TRBJ2-5, with D possibly matching TRBD2 (5 bases). The germline V gene encodes CDR1 MNHEY and CDR2 SVGAGI. The CDR3 sequence is 14 residues long. The ends were cut back, 3 bases at V and 5 bases at J, with 13 bases in the middle. DNA of the CDR3: TGTGCCAGCAGTTATTCGAGGGAAGTGGAGACCCAGTACTTC. Protein: CASSYSREVETQYF.

The chain uses TRBV30 and TRBJ1-1; 8 bases are shared with TRBD1. CDR1 and CDR2 (germline): GTSNPN, SVGIG (reference sequence). The ends lost 0 bases at V and 4 bases at J; junction bases unmatched: 4. This CDR3 is built from 14 residues. The CDR3 region is CAWSVGQGATEAFF. In nucleotides, the CDR3 is TGTGCCTGGAGTGTTGGGCAGGGGGCCACTGAAGCTTTCTTT.

This clonotype was detected many times. The gene calls are TRBV5-8 and TRBJ1-5, with a tentative D call TRBD1 (6 bases). Germline CDR1 SGHTS, CDR2 YDEGEE. Trimming removed 0 bases at V and 2 bases at J, with 9 bases between. The CDR3 covers 15 residues. The CDR3 loop reads CASSLDSGGNQPQHF. In DNA form, the CDR3 reads TGTGCCAGCAGCTTGGATTCAGGGGGCAATCAGCCCCAGCATTTT.

This sequence joins TRBV29-1 and TRBJ1-2, with unresolved D. The CDR3 extends over 11 amino acids. V lost 8 bases to trimming and J lost 0 bases, with 7 bases between them. CDR1 SQVTM and CDR2 ANQGSEA come from the germline V gene. This CDR3 reads CSRLSNYGYTF. The CDR3 DNA reads as TGCAGCAGGCTTTCTAACTATGGCTACACCTTC.

This clonotype was detected once. This chain connects TRBV29-1 to TRBJ2-5, with a possible D match to TRBD1 (6 bases). Germline V gene data show CDR1 as SQVTM and CDR2 as ANQGSEA. The CDR3 length is 13 residues. V lost 3 bases, J lost 5 bases, and 13 bases lay in between. The CDR3 DNA follows: TGCAGCGTTGACCGCAGGGGCCTCGAGACCCAGTACTTC. Residues: CSVDRRGLETQYF.